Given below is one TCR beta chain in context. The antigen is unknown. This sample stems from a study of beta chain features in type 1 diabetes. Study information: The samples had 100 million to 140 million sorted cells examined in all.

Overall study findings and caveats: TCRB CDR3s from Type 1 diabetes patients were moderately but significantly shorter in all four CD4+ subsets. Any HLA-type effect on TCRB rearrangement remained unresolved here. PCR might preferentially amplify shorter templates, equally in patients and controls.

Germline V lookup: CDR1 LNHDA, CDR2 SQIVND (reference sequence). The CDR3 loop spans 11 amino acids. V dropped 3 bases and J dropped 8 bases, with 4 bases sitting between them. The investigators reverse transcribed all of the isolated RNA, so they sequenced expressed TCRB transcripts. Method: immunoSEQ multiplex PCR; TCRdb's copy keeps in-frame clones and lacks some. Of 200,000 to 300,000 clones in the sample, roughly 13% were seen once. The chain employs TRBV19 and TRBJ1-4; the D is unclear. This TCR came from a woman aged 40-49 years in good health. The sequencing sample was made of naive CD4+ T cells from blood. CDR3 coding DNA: TGTGCCAGTAGTATCGGGGAAAAACTGTTTTTT. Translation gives CASSIGEKLFF.